This T cell receptor (beta chain) is drawn from a study of cytomegalovirus exposure and HLA in healthy donors. Study conclusions and caveats: TCR beta chains numbering some 150 were designated cytomegalovirus-associated.

The PCR had 60 Vbeta and 13 Jbeta primers. The data were produced by immunoSEQ multiplex PCR, yet TCRdb's version contains in-frame clones alone and is incomplete. The sample records 160,000 or so clones, about 69% being singletons. With respect to this clone: Antigen specificity is unknown.

Trimming removed 7 bases at V and 5 bases at J, with 17 bases between. The CDR3 has 14 residues. Germline V CDR1 and CDR2: MNHNY, SVGAGI (reference sequence). The specimen sequenced was PBMCs. This TCR was recovered from a human donor in good health. J is TRBJ1-1 and V is TRBV6-6; D perhaps matches TRBD1 (6 bases). CDR3 residues: CASTIEGGVTEAFF. For the CDR3, the DNA is TGTGCCAGCACTATAGAAGGGGGGGTTACTGAAGCTTTCTTT.